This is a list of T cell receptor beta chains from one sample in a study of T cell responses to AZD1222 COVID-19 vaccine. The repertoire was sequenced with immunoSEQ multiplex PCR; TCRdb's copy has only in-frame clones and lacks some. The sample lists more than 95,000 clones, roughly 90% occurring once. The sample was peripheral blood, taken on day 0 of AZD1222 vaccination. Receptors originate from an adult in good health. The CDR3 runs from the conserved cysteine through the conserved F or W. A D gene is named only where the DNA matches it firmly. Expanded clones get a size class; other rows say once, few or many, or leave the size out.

cdr3_nt: TGTGCCAGCAGGGATGGACAGAACGGGGGTAGCAATCAGCCCCAGCATTTT
cdr3_aa: CASRDGQNGGSNQPQHF
clone_size: NA
v_call: TRBV2
d_call: NA
j_call: TRBJ1-5

cdr3_nt: TGCAGCGTCGACACTGACAGGGCTATTAGCACAGATACGCAGTATTTT
cdr3_aa: CSVDTDRAISTDTQYF
clone_size: NA
v_call: TRBV29-1
d_call: TRBD1
j_call: TRBJ2-3

cdr3_nt: TGTGCCAGCAGTATAGGGACATCATATGGCTACACCTTC
cdr3_aa: CASSIGTSYGYTF
clone_size: NA
v_call: TRBV12-3/TRBV12-4
d_call: NA
j_call: TRBJ1-2

cdr3_nt: TGTGCCAGCAGTTCTACGACAGGGGAGCAGTACTTC
cdr3_aa: CASSSTTGEQYF
clone_size: NA
v_call: TRBV12-3/TRBV12-4
d_call: TRBD1
j_call: TRBJ2-7

cdr3_nt: TGTGCCAGCAGTGAAGCAGGGACTAGCGGGCCCTCCTACGAGCAGTACTTC
cdr3_aa: CASSEAGTSGPSYEQYF
clone_size: NA
v_call: TRBV6-1
d_call: TRBD2
j_call: TRBJ2-7

cdr3_nt: TGTGCCAGCAGCTTGATGGGTAGGTCCGATGAAGAGACCCAGTACTTC
cdr3_aa: CASSLMGRSDEETQYF
clone_size: NA
v_call: TRBV5-6
d_call: NA
j_call: TRBJ2-5

cdr3_nt: TGTGCCAGCAGTGAGGGACATTCGCTGGATGGCTACACCTTC
cdr3_aa: CASSEGHSLDGYTF
clone_size: NA
v_call: TRBV2
d_call: NA
j_call: TRBJ1-2

cdr3_nt: TGCGCCAGCAGCCAAGTAGGGACTCTCTATGGCTACACCTTC
cdr3_aa: CASSQVGTLYGYTF
clone_size: NA
v_call: TRBV4-1
d_call: NA
j_call: TRBJ1-2

cdr3_nt: TGCAGTGCTAGTGGCCAGGGCGGTAGATACGAGCAGTACTTC
cdr3_aa: CSASGQGGRYEQYF
clone_size: NA
v_call: TRBV20-1
d_call: NA
j_call: TRBJ2-7

cdr3_nt: TGTGCCAGCAGCTTGGGACAGGGTTCCTACAATGAGCAGTTCTTC
cdr3_aa: CASSLGQGSYNEQFF
clone_size: once
v_call: TRBV7-3
d_call: TRBD1
j_call: TRBJ2-1

cdr3_nt: TGCGCCAGCAGCCAAGATCCAGGGTACGGTAATTCACCCCTCCACTTT
cdr3_aa: CASSQDPGYGNSPLHF
clone_size: NA
v_call: TRBV4-3
d_call: NA
j_call: TRBJ1-6

cdr3_nt: TGCGCCAGCAGTCATCCGGGACTAGCGGGAGGGGCAGATACGCAGTATTTT
cdr3_aa: CASSHPGLAGGADTQYF
clone_size: NA
v_call: TRBV23-1
d_call: TRBD2
j_call: TRBJ2-3

cdr3_nt: TGCGCCAGCAGCCAAGACGCGGTACCGGGCGGGAACTACGAGCAGTACTTC
cdr3_aa: CASSQDAVPGGNYEQYF
clone_size: NA
v_call: TRBV4-3
d_call: NA
j_call: TRBJ2-7

cdr3_nt: TGTGCCAGCAGCGTAGGGACAGGGGGCTCCTACGAGCAGTACTTC
cdr3_aa: CASSVGTGGSYEQYF
clone_size: NA
v_call: TRBV9
d_call: TRBD1
j_call: TRBJ2-7

cdr3_nt: TGTGCCACCAGTGATTTGTGGGGCGGGCCCCAGCATTTT
cdr3_aa: CATSDLWGGPQHF
clone_size: once
v_call: TRBV24-1
d_call: NA
j_call: TRBJ1-5

cdr3_nt: TGTGCCAGCAGTTCACCTACTAGCGGCCAACTTGATACGCAGTATTTT
cdr3_aa: CASSSPTSGQLDTQYF
clone_size: NA
v_call: TRBV28
d_call: TRBD2
j_call: TRBJ2-3

cdr3_nt: TGTGCCATCAGTGATGACAGGGAGACAAATAGCAATCAGCCCCAGCATTTT
cdr3_aa: CAISDDRETNSNQPQHF
clone_size: NA
v_call: TRBV10-3
d_call: TRBD1
j_call: TRBJ1-5

cdr3_nt: TGTGCCAGCAGTTACCTTCTAACTTACGAGCAGTACTTC
cdr3_aa: CASSYLLTYEQYF
clone_size: NA
v_call: TRBV6-5
d_call: NA
j_call: TRBJ2-7

cdr3_nt: TGTGCCAGTAGTATAGGTGGACAATGGAGCTACGAGCAGTACTTC
cdr3_aa: CASSIGGQWSYEQYF
clone_size: NA
v_call: TRBV19
d_call: NA
j_call: TRBJ2-7

cdr3_nt: TGCGCCAGCTATCAGCCCCAGCATTTT
cdr3_aa: CASYQPQHF
clone_size: NA
v_call: TRBV5-1
d_call: NA
j_call: TRBJ1-5

cdr3_nt: TGCGCCAGCAGCCAGACCAGGGGAGCCTACAATGAGCAGTTCTTC
cdr3_aa: CASSQTRGAYNEQFF
clone_size: NA
v_call: TRBV4-1
d_call: NA
j_call: TRBJ2-1

cdr3_nt: TGTGCCTGGAGTGAATATAATTCACCCCTCCACTTT
cdr3_aa: CAWSEYNSPLHF
clone_size: NA
v_call: TRBV30
d_call: NA
j_call: TRBJ1-6

cdr3_nt: TGTGCCAGCAGTTTTATAGAATCAGGGTTGCAAGCTTTCTTT
cdr3_aa: CASSFIESGLQAFF
clone_size: NA
v_call: TRBV27
d_call: NA
j_call: TRBJ1-1

cdr3_nt: TGTGCTAGCAGCTCTGGACTAGCGGGAGGTCCAAGGACCCAGTACTTC
cdr3_aa: CASSSGLAGGPRTQYF
clone_size: NA
v_call: TRBV7-7
d_call: TRBD2
j_call: TRBJ2-5

cdr3_nt: TGTGCCAGCAGCCCCGGGGGTTGGGGTGAAAAACTGTTTTTT
cdr3_aa: CASSPGGWGEKLFF
clone_size: NA
v_call: TRBV7-9
d_call: NA
j_call: TRBJ1-4

cdr3_nt: TGTGCCAGCCGAGATTGGGAGGGCACTGAAGCTTTCTTT
cdr3_aa: CASRDWEGTEAFF
clone_size: NA
v_call: TRBV6-5
d_call: NA
j_call: TRBJ1-1

cdr3_nt: TGCGCCAGCCGGTCAGGGCAGGGTAAATCACAGGACGAGCAGTACTTC
cdr3_aa: CASRSGQGKSQDEQYF
clone_size: NA
v_call: TRBV4-1
d_call: NA
j_call: TRBJ2-7

cdr3_nt: TGTGCCAGCAGTCGGACTAGCCATAAGTCCTACAATGAGCAGTTCTTC
cdr3_aa: CASSRTSHKSYNEQFF
clone_size: NA
v_call: TRBV6-2/TRBV6-3
d_call: TRBD2
j_call: TRBJ2-1

cdr3_nt: TGTGCCAGCTCACCGGCAGCCCAAGAGACCCAGTACTTC
cdr3_aa: CASSPAAQETQYF
clone_size: few
v_call: TRBV18
d_call: NA
j_call: TRBJ2-5

cdr3_nt: TGTGCCAGTAGTACAGGGTTGGCCGGGGAGCTGTTTTTT
cdr3_aa: CASSTGLAGELFF
clone_size: NA
v_call: TRBV19
d_call: NA
j_call: TRBJ2-2

cdr3_nt: TGTGCCAGCAGCTTAAGGGGGGGCTACACCTTC
cdr3_aa: CASSLRGGYTF
clone_size: NA
v_call: TRBV7-2
d_call: NA
j_call: TRBJ1-2

cdr3_nt: TGTGCCAGTCGAAACTGGACCCCTCACCCCGTAAACATTCAGTACTTC
cdr3_aa: CASRNWTPHPVNIQYF
clone_size: NA
v_call: TRBV2
d_call: NA
j_call: TRBJ2-4

cdr3_nt: TGTGCCAGTAGGGTAAACCTCAATCAGCCCCAGCATTTT
cdr3_aa: CASRVNLNQPQHF
clone_size: NA
v_call: TRBV19
d_call: NA
j_call: TRBJ1-5

cdr3_nt: TGTGCCAGCACCGTCGCCAAAGCGGGGGGCACAGATACGCAGTATTTT
cdr3_aa: CASTVAKAGGTDTQYF
clone_size: NA
v_call: TRBV28
d_call: TRBD2
j_call: TRBJ2-3

cdr3_nt: TGTGCCAGCAGCTTAAGGAGGGGAGGGTACTCTGGGGAGCTGTTTTTT
cdr3_aa: CASSLRRGGYSGELFF
clone_size: NA
v_call: TRBV7-8
d_call: TRBD2
j_call: TRBJ2-2

cdr3_nt: TGTGCCAGCAGTCGCCGGGACGAGCAGTTCTTC
cdr3_aa: CASSRRDEQFF
clone_size: NA
v_call: TRBV6-5
d_call: NA
j_call: TRBJ2-1

cdr3_nt: TGTGCCAGCAGTTACTCGTCCCTAGCGGGATACGAGCAGTACTTC
cdr3_aa: CASSYSSLAGYEQYF
clone_size: NA
v_call: TRBV6-5
d_call: TRBD2
j_call: TRBJ2-7

cdr3_nt: TGCGCCAGCAGCCCGGGTGGGGGGCGAGGCTACACCTTC
cdr3_aa: CASSPGGGRGYTF
clone_size: NA
v_call: TRBV5-1
d_call: NA
j_call: TRBJ1-2